This TCR beta chain was profiled in a study of cytomegalovirus exposure and HLA in healthy donors. Study findings and constraints: The dataset shows that most TCR sequences were rare, while some public TCRs occurred in many donors. A classifier reportedly called cytomegalovirus status with high sensitivity and specificity.

CDR1 and CDR2 (germline): SGDLS, YYNGEE. The CDR3 consists of 15 residues. With V trimmed by 2 bases and J by 4 bases, 8 bases remained unmatched. Sequencing used immunoSEQ multiplex PCR; TCRdb keeps in-frame clones, though not all of them. Among a few hundred thousand clones listed, roughly 87% were seen once. Concerning this clone: Antigen specificity is unknown.

The chain employs TRBV9 and TRBJ2-7; 8 bases map to TRBD1. The TCR originated in a man younger than 45 in good health and CMV-seronegative. Sequencing was done on a sample of PBMCs. CDR3 bases: TGTGCCAGCAGCGTGACCGGGACAGGAGGGTACGAGCAGTACTTC. Translated: CASSVTGTGGYEQYF. The whole variable domain, filled in from reference TRBV9 and TRBJ2-7, reads DSGVTQTPKHLITATGQRVTLRCSPRSGDLSVYWYQQSLDQGLQFLIQYYNGEERAKGNILERFSAQQFPDLHSELNLSSLELGDSALYFCASSVTGTGGYEQYFGPGTRLTVT.